Listed below are T cell receptor beta chains from one sample, sequenced in a study of cytomegalovirus exposure and HLA in healthy donors. Generated by immunoSEQ multiplex PCR, the TCRdb table keeps only in-frame clones and is missing some. The sample records around 190,000 clones, around 75% being singletons. The sequenced sample was PBMCs. These receptors all come from a woman aged 50 to 60 in good health and CMV-seronegative. The CDR3 runs from the conserved cysteine through the conserved F or W. The D gene is left open where the match is weak. The size of a clone is reported for some rows only, either as once, few or many, or as a class for expanded clones.

abundance: .; d_gene: TRBD2; v_gene: TRBV6-4; j_gene: TRBJ2-7; CDR3nt: TGTGCCAGCAGACCGACGAGCTCTAGCGGGAGAGGAAGAGGTGAGCAGTACTTC; CDR3aa: CASRPTSSSGRGRGEQYF
abundance: .; d_gene: .; v_gene: TRBV6-1; j_gene: TRBJ1-6; CDR3nt: TGTGCCAGCACCCTGGTGGTGCAGGGCCAATCACCCCTCCACTTT; CDR3aa: CASTLVVQGQSPLHF
abundance: .; d_gene: TRBD1; v_gene: TRBV5-1; j_gene: TRBJ2-5; CDR3nt: TGCGCCAGCAGCTTGGAGAGCAGGGGGGAGACCCAGTACTTC; CDR3aa: CASSLESRGETQYF
abundance: .; d_gene: TRBD1; v_gene: TRBV7-2; j_gene: TRBJ2-7; CDR3nt: TGTGCCAGCAGCTCTCAGGGGGCCCTTTTGTACGAGCAGTACTTC; CDR3aa: CASSSQGALLYEQYF
abundance: .; d_gene: .; v_gene: TRBV7-9; j_gene: TRBJ2-1; CDR3nt: TGTGCCAGCAGCTTAGATCGGGGTCCGGGGAGCTCCTACAATGAGCAGTTCTTC; CDR3aa: CASSLDRGPGSSYNEQFF
abundance: many; d_gene: TRBD1; v_gene: TRBV9; j_gene: TRBJ1-1; CDR3nt: TGTGCCAGCAGCGAAACGGCAGGGGGGAACACTGAAGCTTTCTTT; CDR3aa: CASSETAGGNTEAFF
abundance: .; d_gene: .; v_gene: TRBV6-6; j_gene: TRBJ2-3; CDR3nt: TGTGCCAGCATGATGCCGGGGACAGATACGCAGTATTTT; CDR3aa: CASMMPGTDTQYF
abundance: .; d_gene: TRBD2; v_gene: TRBV7-9; j_gene: TRBJ2-7; CDR3nt: TGTTCCACCATTTCGAGCGGGACTGGCTACGAGCAGTACTTC; CDR3aa: CSTISSGTGYEQYF
abundance: .; d_gene: .; v_gene: TRBV6-6; j_gene: TRBJ1-6; CDR3nt: TGTGCCAGCAGAAAAGGGACATACAATTCACCCCTCCACTTT; CDR3aa: CASRKGTYNSPLHF
abundance: few; d_gene: .; v_gene: TRBV6-5; j_gene: TRBJ1-6; CDR3nt: TGTGCCAGCAGTTACTCTGGGGGGAGAGACTCACCCCTCCACTTT; CDR3aa: CASSYSGGRDSPLHF
abundance: .; d_gene: .; v_gene: TRBV21-1; j_gene: TRBJ2-5; CDR3nt: TGTGCCAGCAGCGCACCGAGGGGACAGGGTATAAAGACCCAGTACTTC; CDR3aa: CASSAPRGQGIKTQYF
abundance: .; d_gene: .; v_gene: TRBV7-6; j_gene: TRBJ2-2; CDR3nt: TGTGCCAGCAGCTTAGGTCTAGGCGCGAACACCGGGGAGCTGTTTTTT; CDR3aa: CASSLGLGANTGELFF
abundance: .; d_gene: .; v_gene: TRBV6-6; j_gene: TRBJ1-6; CDR3nt: TGTGCCAGCGGCCAGGGCGGTTCACCCCTCCACTTT; CDR3aa: CASGQGGSPLHF
abundance: .; d_gene: .; v_gene: TRBV5-1; j_gene: TRBJ1-5; CDR3nt: TGCGCCAGCAGCTTAGAGGCAAATCAGCCCCAGCATTTT; CDR3aa: CASSLEANQPQHF
abundance: .; d_gene: .; v_gene: TRBV5-1; j_gene: TRBJ1-2; CDR3nt: TGCGCCAGCAGCTTGGCCCCAGAGGGCATTGGCTACACCTTC; CDR3aa: CASSLAPEGIGYTF
abundance: .; d_gene: TRBD2; v_gene: TRBV30; j_gene: TRBJ2-5; CDR3nt: TGTGCCTGGAGCATGGGCCATCGGGGGGAGCAGTACTTC; CDR3aa: CAWSMGHRGEQYF
abundance: .; d_gene: TRBD1; v_gene: TRBV15; j_gene: TRBJ1-1; CDR3nt: TGTGCCACCAGCCCGAAGGGCGACAGGGCCTCTACGGTGGCTTTCTTT; CDR3aa: CATSPKGDRASTVAFF
abundance: .; d_gene: .; v_gene: TRBV18; j_gene: TRBJ1-1; CDR3nt: TGTGCCAGCTCACCAAACGCAGGAGAAGCTTTCTTT; CDR3aa: CASSPNAGEAFF
abundance: .; d_gene: .; v_gene: TRBV9; j_gene: TRBJ2-5; CDR3nt: TGTGCCAGCAGCGTAGCTCCCCAAGAGACCCAGTACTTC; CDR3aa: CASSVAPQETQYF
abundance: .; d_gene: .; v_gene: TRBV9; j_gene: TRBJ2-1; CDR3nt: TGTGCCAGCAGCGGGCACGCAGGGAACAATGAGCAGTTCTTC; CDR3aa: CASSGHAGNNEQFF